These 13 T cell receptor beta chains share one sample of origin, sequenced in a study of post-analysis software for immune sequencing data. The antigens of these receptors remain unknown. Whole-study findings and limits: Patients showed TRBV5-6, TRBV5-1 and TRBV20-1 among several TRBV segments more frequent than in controls.

Sequencing libraries made from TCR beta cDNA carried unique molecular identifiers. TCRdb ran MiXCR on the PCR reads and lists one entry per CDR3 protein. The table records 450,000 to 700,000 distinct CDR3 sequences, 40% to 50% of them present only once. The specimen sequenced was blood. Receptors originate from a girl between 10 and 17 years old with multiple sclerosis.

This clonotype was seen a few times. The chain joins TRBV9 to TRBJ1-6; D not certain. The CDR3 has 16 amino acids. V lost 0 bases and J lost 0, with 7 bases in between. Germline CDR1 SGDLS, CDR2 YYNGEE. This chain's CDR3 is CASSVERSSYNSPLHF. The CDR3 nucleotides are TGTGCCAGCAGCGTAGAAAGGAGCTCCTATAATTCACCCCTCCACTTT.

The rearrangement uses TRBV12-3 or TRBV12-4 and TRBJ1-1; tentative D call: TRBD1 (5 bases). The CDR3 runs 11 residues. V lost 4 bases to trimming and J lost 11 bases, with 11 bases between them. CDR3 region: CASSSRGFAFF. The CDR3 bases are TGTGCCAGCAGTTCTCGGGGGTTTGCTTTCTTT.

Turning to this clonotype: A read error may produce the germline difference seen at one junction end. V and J are TRBV20-1 and TRBJ1-1, with D uncertain. The CDR3 is 12 amino acids. Germline CDR1 reads DFQATT; CDR2 reads SNEGSKA (reference sequence). The CDR3 sequence: CSARGRNTVAFF. DNA of the CDR3: TGCAGTGCTAGAGGCAGGAACACTGTAGCTTTCTTT.

V gene TRBV7-9 combines with J gene TRBJ2-5, with TRBD1 identical over 8 bases. Germline loops: CDR1 SEHNR, CDR2 FQNEAQ (reference sequence). CDR3 length equals 15 residues. With V trimmed by 6 bases and J by 5 bases, 11 bases remained unmatched. CDR3 protein: CASRGAGGRTETQYF. The CDR3 DNA reads as TGTGCCAGCAGGGGCGCAGGGGGCCGGACGGAGACCCAGTACTTC.

The rearrangement joins TRBV20-1 to TRBJ2-7, with D possibly being TRBD1 (6 bases). The CDR3 has 18 residues. The V gene lost 0 bases and the J gene lost 0 bases, with 21 bases spanning the gap. CDR1 and CDR2 (germline): DFQATT, SNEGSKA (reference sequence). The CDR3 DNA is TGCAGTGCTAGAGAGGGAAACAGGGCGCCTATGAGCTCCTACGAGCAGTACTTC. Translated, it gives CSAREGNRAPMSSYEQYF.

The rearrangement links TRBV11-2 to TRBJ2-1; D gene uncertain. Trimming removed 5 bases from V and 9 bases from J, with 20 bases in between. This CDR3 spans 15 amino acids. The germline V gene has CDR1 SGHAT and CDR2 FQNNGV. DNA for the CDR3: TGTGCCAGCAGCCCGATGCCAGGTGATATAGGTGAGCAGTTCTTC. Protein product: CASSPMPGDIGEQFF.

CDR3 in amino acids: CASSSLPTGELFF. The CDR3 DNA follows: TGTGCCAGCAGTTCCCTACCCACCGGGGAGCTGTTTTTT. This chain uses TRBV28 with TRBJ2-2; no definite D call. CDR1 is MDHEN and CDR2 is SYDVKM in the germline V gene. Between the trimmed V and J ends, which lost 4 bases and 4 bases, there was a span of 7 bases. This CDR3 spans 13 amino acids. Using reference TRBV28 and TRBJ2-2 for the parts outside the CDR3, the full variable domain is DVKVTQSSRYLVKRTGEKVFLECVQDMDHENMFWYRQDPGLGLRLIYFSYDVKMKEKGDIPEGYSVSREKKERFSLILESASTNQTSMYLCASSSLPTGELFFGEGSRLTVL.

The J gene is TRBJ2-5, the V gene TRBV29-1, with TRBD1 identical over 9 bases. V shed 8 bases and J 2 bases; nucleotides not matched to a gene: 6. The V gene's germline CDR1 is SQVTM and CDR2 ANQGSEA. The CDR3 loop spans 13 amino acids. This chain's CDR3 is CSIPDRGQETQYF. CDR3 in DNA: TGCAGCATACCCGACAGGGGGCAAGAGACCCAGTACTTC.

This clonotype turned up a few times. CDR3 in DNA: TGTGCCAGCAGTTACTTGGACAGGAACTATGGCTACACCTTC. As protein: CASSYLDRNYGYTF. The chain employs TRBV6-5 and TRBJ1-2; 7 bases fit TRBD1. The V and J ends lost 1 base and 2 bases, in that order; junction bases with no gene match: 1. The CDR3 covers 14 residues. Germline lookup yields CDR1 MNHEY and CDR2 SVGAGI.

The chain is built from TRBV11-2 and TRBJ2-1, with D perhaps being TRBD1 or TRBD2 (5 bases each). There are 15 residues in the CDR3. Trimming left V 8 bases short and J 3 bases short, with 17 bases between. Per germline, CDR1 SGHAT and CDR2 FQNNGV. CDR3 region: CASSGAPGVYNEQFF. The CDR3 DNA sequence: TGTGCCAGCTCCGGGGCGCCTGGGGTCTACAATGAGCAGTTCTTC.

The chain carries TRBV6-2 or TRBV6-3 and TRBJ2-4, with no clear D. The CDR3 is 14 residues long. The V gene lost 7 bases and the J gene lost 6 bases, with 16 bases spanning the gap. Germline V gene lookup returns CDR1 MNHEY and CDR2 SVGEGT. CDR3 sequence reads: CASTISRWGNIQYF. DNA of the CDR3: TGTGCCAGCACCATAAGTAGGTGGGGAAACATTCAGTACTTC.

There are a few counts of this clonotype. The chain uses TRBV20-1 and TRBJ2-5; no clear D gene. Per germline, CDR1 DFQATT and CDR2 SNEGSKA (reference sequence). V lost 5 bases, J lost 2 bases, and 18 bases lay in between. The CDR3 runs to 15 residues. CDR3 in DNA: TGCAGTGCTGGATGGCGGATCGTAGGGCAAGAGACCCAGTACTTC. Amino acid sequence: CSAGWRIVGQETQYF.

The CDR3 loop reads CASSLQGHEQFF. As DNA, the CDR3 is TGCGCCAGCAGCTTACAGGGACATGAGCAGTTCTTC. V gene TRBV5-1 combines with J gene TRBJ2-1; the D gene is possibly TRBD1 (6 bases). Trimming removed 2 bases from V and 8 bases from J, with 8 bases in between. The germline V gene has CDR1 SGHRS and CDR2 YFSETQ. The CDR3 spans 12 residues.